These 30 T cell receptor beta chains were all obtained from the same sample, sequenced in a study of T cell responses to AZD1222 COVID-19 vaccine. Sequencing used immunoSEQ multiplex PCR; TCRdb keeps in-frame clones, though not all of them. The table has tens of thousands of clones, approximately 88% seen once; the top ten hold approximately 7%. The sample consisted of peripheral blood, taken on day 0 of AZD1222 vaccination. Source of these receptors: an adult in good health.

The chain links TRBV5-6 to TRBJ1-6; TRBD1 matches at 7 bases. V lost 4 bases, J lost 0 bases, and 4 bases stayed unmatched. CDR1 and CDR2 (germline): SGHDT, YYEEEE. The CDR3 is 16 residues long. CDR3 DNA: TGTGCCAGCAGCCCCCCAGGGGGCTCCTATAATTCACCCCTCCACTTT. It codes for CASSPPGGSYNSPLHF.

The chain couples TRBV29-1 to TRBJ2-1; D unclear. The CDR3 runs to 16 residues. Germline V gives CDR1 SQVTM, CDR2 ANQGSEA. V was pared by 0 bases and J by 2 bases, with 14 bases between. The CDR3 DNA is TGCAGCGTTGAAGAGCCCGTTGGGCAGGCCTACAATGAGCAGTTCTTC. It specifies CSVEEPVGQAYNEQFF.

This clone has only one observation. V is TRBV10-1 and J is TRBJ1-1; D is ambiguous. CDR3 size: 14 residues. V was shortened by 1 base and J by 4 bases, with 10 bases between the two germline ends. CDR1 WNHNN and CDR2 SYGVQD come from the germline V gene (reference sequence). The CDR3 DNA reads TGCGCCAGCAGTGAGTGGCAGTCGAGCACTGAAGCTTTCTTT. As protein: CASSEWQSSTEAFF.

The V gene is TRBV15, the J gene TRBJ2-1; TRBD2 matches at 10 bases. Germline lookup yields CDR1 LNHNV and CDR2 YYDKDF (reference sequence). Losses at the gene ends were 0 bases for V and 12 bases for J; bases not matched to a gene: 14. The CDR3 runs to 17 residues. Here the CDR3 DNA reads TGTGCCACCAGCAGAGATCAGAGGGCTAGCGGGAGCGGGAGGCAGTTCTTC. As protein: CATSRDQRASGSGRQFF.

This rearrangement joins TRBV7-2 to TRBJ1-3; D is unclear. V was shortened by 5 bases and J by 0 bases, with 8 bases between the two germline ends. This CDR3 has 14 amino acids. Per the germline V gene, CDR1 is SGHTA and CDR2 is FQGNSA. In DNA form, the CDR3 reads TGTGCCAGCAGCAAATGGGACTCTGGAAACACCATATATTTT. Translated, it gives CASSKWDSGNTIYF.

This sequence joins TRBV6-1 and TRBJ2-7; D might be TRBD1 or TRBD2, each matching 5 bases. V dropped 2 bases and J dropped 2 bases, with 7 bases sitting between them. Looked up from germline, CDR1 is MNHNS and CDR2 is SASEGT. The CDR3 totals 13 residues. The CDR3 bases are TGTGCCAGCAGTGAAAGGGGACCCTACGAGCAGTACTTC. Its protein product is CASSERGPYEQYF.

This clone was counted a single time. The chain is built from TRBV19 and TRBJ2-2; the match to TRBD1 covers 8 bases. CDR1 is LNHDA, CDR2 SQIVND, per germline (reference sequence). The length of the CDR3 is 16 residues. The trim removed 0 bases at V and 7 bases at J, leaving 7 bases unmatched. The DNA for the CDR3 is TGTGCCAGTAGTATAGATCCGGACAGGGTGGGCGGGGAGCTGTTTTTT. Its translation is CASSIDPDRVGGELFF.

This sequence joins TRBV7-9 and TRBJ1-2, with D possibly being TRBD1 (5 bases). The ends were cut back, 2 bases at V and 6 bases at J, with 13 bases in the middle. The CDR3 consists of 14 residues. Germline V gene lookup returns CDR1 SEHNR and CDR2 FQNEAQ (reference sequence). The CDR3 nucleotides read TGTGCCAGCAGCTTACAGGGAAGAGGAAATGGCTACACCTTC. Protein: CASSLQGRGNGYTF.

DNA of the CDR3: TGTGCCAGCAGCTCCGCCCTCAGGGGGACACGAGAGACCCAGTACTTC. Translating gives CASSSALRGTRETQYF. The gene calls are TRBV5-4 and TRBJ2-5; 7 bases align to TRBD1. Germline lookup yields CDR1 SGHNT and CDR2 YYREEE (reference sequence). This CDR3 region has 16 residues. The J segment lost 4 bases and the V segment lost 3 bases, leaving 12 bases of the junction unmatched.

V and J are TRBV7-6 and TRBJ2-5, with D possibly called TRBD1 or TRBD2 (5 bases each). The germline V gene encodes CDR1 SGHVS and CDR2 FNYEAQ. The CDR3 loop spans 15 amino acids. V was cut by 1 base and J by 5 bases, with 14 bases left in between. The CDR3 reads CASSLGTGLLETQYF. CDR3 sequence (DNA): TGTGCCAGCAGCTTAGGGACGGGGCTGTTGGAGACCCAGTACTTC.

The rearrangement uses TRBV19 and TRBJ1-2; a weak D match, TRBD1 (5 bases). Trimming shortened V by 7 bases and J by 6 bases, and 18 bases separated the two germline ends. The CDR3 is 14 residues long. Germline lookup yields CDR1 LNHDA and CDR2 SQIVND (reference sequence). In DNA form, the CDR3 reads TGTGCCAGTAAGGCTCAGGGCAAAAACCATGGCTACACCTTC. This gives the protein CASKAQGKNHGYTF.

The V call is TRBV6-5, the J call TRBJ2-7, with D tentatively TRBD1 (6 bases). From germline, CDR1 is MNHEY and CDR2 SVGAGI. This CDR3 contains 12 residues. V dropped 7 bases and J dropped 6 bases, with 13 bases sitting between them. CDR3 DNA: TGTGCCAGCACAGGGGCCCCACGCGAGCAGTACTTC. Amino acid sequence: CASTGAPREQYF.

This clone appeared once. The chain links TRBV5-1 to TRBJ1-6, with a tentative D call TRBD1 (6 bases). This CDR3 is built from 13 residues. Looked up from germline, CDR1 is SGHRS and CDR2 is YFSETQ. The V end was cut by 6 bases, the J end by 12 bases, with 16 bases between. The chain's CDR3 is CASNTGIDEPLHF. The CDR3 region has the DNA TGCGCCAGCAACACAGGGATCGACGAACCCCTCCACTTT.

This clone was counted only a few times. V gene TRBV3-1 (or the pseudogene TRBV3-2) combines with J gene TRBJ2-1; 7 nucleotides align to TRBD2. The CDR3 loop spans 16 amino acids. Germline CDR1 LGHDT, CDR2 YNNKEL (reference sequence). V trimming: 1 base; J trimming: 0 bases; junction bases outside the gene matches: 3. The CDR3 is CASSQAWTSSYNEQFF. The CDR3 coding sequence is TGTGCCAGCAGCCAAGCATGGACTAGCTCCTACAATGAGCAGTTCTTC.

The chain is built from TRBV14 and TRBJ2-1; possibly TRBD2 for D (6 bases). Trimming left V 1 base short and J 6 bases short, with 10 bases between. CDR1 and CDR2 (germline): SGHDN, FVKESK. The CDR3 runs 14 residues. The CDR3 DNA reads as TGTGCCAGCAGCCAAGCGGAGGGAGTCAATGAGCAGTTCTTC. Its translation is CASSQAEGVNEQFF.

V and J are TRBV27 and TRBJ2-7; 9 bases agree with TRBD1. The junction had 9 bases not matched to a gene; V was cut back by 4 bases and J by 5 bases. The CDR3 loop spans 15 amino acids. Germline V gene data show CDR1 as MNHEY and CDR2 as SMNVEV (reference sequence). The CDR3 DNA sequence: TGTGCCAGCAGTTCCCAGGGACAGGGAGCCCACGAGCAGTACTTC. This sequence encodes CASSSQGQGAHEQYF.

The chain has TRBV19 and TRBJ1-2; TRBD1 is a possible D gene (6 bases). The V gene's germline CDR1 is LNHDA and CDR2 SQIVND (reference sequence). The V and J ends lost 3 bases and 5 bases respectively, with 16 bases between them. The length of the CDR3 is 15 residues. As DNA, the CDR3 is TGTGCCAGTAGTATTCGAGGGGGGAACCCATATGGCTACACCTTC. It yields the protein CASSIRGGNPYGYTF.

This chain links TRBV12-3 or TRBV12-4 with TRBJ1-1; D is unresolved. The CDR3 totals 13 residues. Trimming shortened V by 3 bases and J by 0 bases, and 5 bases separated the two germline ends. The CDR3 nucleotides are TGTGCCAGCAGTTTTCAGTTGAACACTGAAGCTTTCTTT. Encoded protein: CASSFQLNTEAFF.

This chain uses TRBV28 with TRBJ2-3; D is perhaps TRBD1 (6 bases). The V gene's germline CDR1 is MDHEN and CDR2 SYDVKM. This CDR3 has 16 amino acids. The V end lost 5 bases, the J end lost 5 bases, and 20 bases lay between the germline ends. The CDR3 coding sequence is TGTGCCAGCAGTCCCCTCCAGGGGCGAAGAGGAGATACGCAGTATTTT. Protein: CASSPLQGRRGDTQYF.

The gene calls are TRBV25-1 and TRBJ1-1; perhaps TRBD1 as D (5 bases). Trimming removed 2 bases from V and 7 bases from J, with 8 bases in between. The CDR3 runs 12 residues. CDR1 and CDR2 (germline): MGHDK, SYGVNS. The CDR3 sequence: CASSEGGVEAFF. The CDR3 DNA reads as TGTGCCAGCAGTGAAGGGGGGGTTGAAGCTTTCTTT.

This sequence joins TRBV12-3 or TRBV12-4 and TRBJ1-5; the D is unclear. The CDR3 is 12 amino acids. Trimming pared 6 bases from V and 2 bases from J, leaving 5 bases between. CDR3 residues: CASRHRNQPQHF. CDR3 nucleotide sequence: TGTGCCAGCAGGCATCGCAATCAGCCCCAGCATTTT.

The gene calls are TRBV3-1 (or the pseudogene TRBV3-2) and TRBJ2-1; D gene ambiguous. The germline V gene has CDR1 LGHDT and CDR2 YNNKEL (reference sequence). The CDR3 runs 15 residues. V lost 1 base to trimming and J lost 2 bases, with 9 bases between them. Here the CDR3 reads CASSQATGPYNEQFF. CDR3 sequence (DNA): TGTGCCAGCAGCCAAGCGACTGGTCCCTACAATGAGCAGTTCTTC.

The chain employs TRBV14 and TRBJ1-1, with D unresolved. Germline lookup yields CDR1 SGHDN and CDR2 FVKESK. This CDR3 contains 13 residues. V lost 0 bases to trimming and J lost 5 bases, with 7 bases between them. In DNA form, the CDR3 reads TGTGCCAGCAGCCAAGATCGAAGAACTGAAGCTTTCTTT. This translates into CASSQDRRTEAFF.

This rearrangement joins TRBV20-1 to TRBJ1-1; tentative D call: TRBD1 (5 bases). The CDR3 extends over 15 amino acids. From germline, CDR1 is DFQATT and CDR2 SNEGSKA (reference sequence). Trimming removed 3 bases at V and 1 base at J, with 15 bases between. The CDR3 sequence is CSASLPGAGNTEAFF. In DNA, the CDR3 is TGCAGTGCTAGTCTCCCCGGGGCAGGGAACACTGAAGCTTTCTTT.

The rearrangement links TRBV29-1 to TRBJ2-7; D is undetermined. CDR1 is SQVTM, CDR2 ANQGSEA, per germline. Trimming removed 5 bases from V and 0 bases from J, with 11 bases in between. The CDR3 consists of 13 residues. This CDR3 is CSVLSRGSYEQYF. CDR3 coding DNA: TGCAGCGTTCTATCCCGAGGCTCCTACGAGCAGTACTTC.

This clone has more than one count but fewer than ten. The V and J genes are TRBV27 and TRBJ2-7; D remains unclear. CDR3 length: 15 residues. Trimming removed 1 base from V and 5 bases from J, with 15 bases in between. Germline-derived CDR1 and CDR2 are MNHEY and SMNVEV (reference sequence). DNA for the CDR3: TGTGCCAGCAGTTTATACCCCTCGTTTGGCAACGAGCAGTACTTC. It translates to CASSLYPSFGNEQYF.

The chain links TRBV7-9 to TRBJ1-2; tentative D call: TRBD1 (5 bases). The V end was cut by 1 base, the J end by 6 bases, with 18 bases between. The CDR3 totals 16 residues. CDR1 is SEHNR and CDR2 is FQNEAQ in the germline V gene (reference sequence). The CDR3 region has the DNA TGTGCCAGCAGCTTAGGTGGGGCTCGCTTAGCCGATGGCTACACCTTC. Translation: CASSLGGARLADGYTF.

CDR3: CASENRGLGETQYF. The DNA of the CDR3 is TGTGCCAGTGAGAACAGGGGGCTAGGGGAGACCCAGTACTTC. V is TRBV19 and J is TRBJ2-5; the match to TRBD1 covers 9 bases. This CDR3 is 14 amino acids long. Germline loops: CDR1 LNHDA, CDR2 SQIVND (reference sequence). J was trimmed by 5 bases and V by 8 bases; bases with no gene match: 9.

The rearrangement joins TRBV3-1 (or the pseudogene TRBV3-2) to TRBJ1-5; the match to TRBD1 covers 7 bases. The CDR3 length is 15 residues. The V and J ends lost 0 bases and 5 bases, in that order; junction bases with no gene match: 4. CDR1 is LGHDT and CDR2 is YNNKEL in the germline V gene (reference sequence). The CDR3: CASSQESRGDQPQHF. The CDR3 DNA is TGTGCCAGCAGCCAAGAAAGCAGGGGGGATCAGCCCCAGCATTTT.

V usage is TRBV6-5 and J usage is TRBJ1-2, with D possibly matching TRBD1 (5 bases). Germline V gene lookup returns CDR1 MNHEY and CDR2 SVGAGI. CDR3 size: 13 residues. V lost 6 bases, J lost 8 bases, and 16 bases lay in between. CDR3 sequence: CASSQPGGLGYTF. Here the CDR3 DNA reads TGTGCCAGCAGCCAACCGGGGGGGTTAGGCTACACCTTC.